The source of this T cell receptor (beta chain) is a study of glioma-infiltrating T cells after dendritic cell vaccination. Study observations and caveats: Few patients contributed both blood and tumor specimens.

Sequencing was performed with immunoSEQ multiplex PCR; in TCRdb, only in-frame clones are kept and a portion is missing. The sample lists approximately 85,000 clones, around 85% occurring once. Specified time point: after dendritic cell vaccination, including at tumor progression/relapse. None of the glioblastoma patients had an isocitrate dehydrogenase mutation. This CDR3 contains 17 residues. V was trimmed by 8 bases and J by 5 bases, leaving 26 bases between them. Germline CDR1 MGHDK, CDR2 SYGVNS. Concerning this clone: Its antigen is unknown.

The starting material was blood, obtained after dendritic cell vaccination. This chain connects TRBV25-1 to TRBJ2-3; D might be TRBD1 (6 bases). This clonotype was sampled from a human donor with glioblastoma. The CDR3 spells CASGPLRGTQPLDTQYF. CDR3 bases: TGTGCCAGCGGCCCCCTTAGGGGGACACAGCCTTTAGATACGCAGTATTTT.